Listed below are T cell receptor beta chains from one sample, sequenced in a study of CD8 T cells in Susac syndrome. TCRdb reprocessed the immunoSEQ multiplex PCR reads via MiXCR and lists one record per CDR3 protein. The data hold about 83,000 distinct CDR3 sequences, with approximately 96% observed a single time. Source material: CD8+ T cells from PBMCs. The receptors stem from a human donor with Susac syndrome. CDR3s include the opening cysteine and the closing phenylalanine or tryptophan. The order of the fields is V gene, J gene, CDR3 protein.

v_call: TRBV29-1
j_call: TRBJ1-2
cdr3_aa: CSVNDGPTRGYTF

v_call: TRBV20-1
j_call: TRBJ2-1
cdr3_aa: CSARQGIWDEQFF

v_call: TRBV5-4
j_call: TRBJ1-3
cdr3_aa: CASSLGDGFSGNTIYF

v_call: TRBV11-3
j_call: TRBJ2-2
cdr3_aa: CASSPGTAQGELFF

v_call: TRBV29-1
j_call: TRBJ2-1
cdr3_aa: CSVDAPLAYNEQFF

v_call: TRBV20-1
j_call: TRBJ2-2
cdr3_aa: CSAPLQRENTGELFF

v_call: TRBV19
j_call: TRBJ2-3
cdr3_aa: CAAQGLAGDTQYF

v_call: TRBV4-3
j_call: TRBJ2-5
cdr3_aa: CASSPLWSGGAWETQYF

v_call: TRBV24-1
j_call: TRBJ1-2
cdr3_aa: CATSGNGYGYTF

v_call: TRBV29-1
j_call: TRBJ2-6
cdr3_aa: CSVKWKGSGANVLTF

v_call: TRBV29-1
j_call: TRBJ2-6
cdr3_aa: CSVVQGTGANVLTF

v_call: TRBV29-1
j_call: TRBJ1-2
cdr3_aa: CSVEVRPYGYTF

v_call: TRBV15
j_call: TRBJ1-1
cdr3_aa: CATSSTPTWDTEAFF

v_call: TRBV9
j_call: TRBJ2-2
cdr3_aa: CASSVLHGELFF

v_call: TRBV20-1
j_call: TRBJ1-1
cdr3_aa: CSATGTGRVIEAFF

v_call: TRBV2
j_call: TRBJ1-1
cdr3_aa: CASSPTFSVGAGDSFF

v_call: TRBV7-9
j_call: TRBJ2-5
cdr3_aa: CASSEAATLETQYF

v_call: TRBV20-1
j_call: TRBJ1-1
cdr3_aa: CSGWDFRDTEAFF

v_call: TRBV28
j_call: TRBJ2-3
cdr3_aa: CASSLLSVTDTQYF

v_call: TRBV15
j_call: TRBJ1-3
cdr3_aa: CATSRDTGFSGNTIYF

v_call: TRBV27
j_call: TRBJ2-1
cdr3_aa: CASSLVWPRSGISYNEQFF

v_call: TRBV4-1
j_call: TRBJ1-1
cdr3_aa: CASSPSRGNTEAFF

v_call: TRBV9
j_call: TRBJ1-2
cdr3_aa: CASSVDYHFRTGYGYTF

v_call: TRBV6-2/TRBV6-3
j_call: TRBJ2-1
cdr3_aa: CASSYSTTSYNEQFF

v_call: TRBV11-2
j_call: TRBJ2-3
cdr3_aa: CASSQGGGPTDTQYF

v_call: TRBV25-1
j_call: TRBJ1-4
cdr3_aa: CASGEEKLFF

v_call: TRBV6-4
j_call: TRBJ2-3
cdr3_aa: CASSEASGASTDTQYF

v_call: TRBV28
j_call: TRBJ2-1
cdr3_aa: CASSLLASGTNEQFF

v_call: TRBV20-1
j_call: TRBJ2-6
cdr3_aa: CSARDFRDTNSGANVLTF

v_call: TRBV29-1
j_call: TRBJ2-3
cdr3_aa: CSVSTGAGTDTQYF

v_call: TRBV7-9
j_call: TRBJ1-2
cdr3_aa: CASSSGQGYGYTF

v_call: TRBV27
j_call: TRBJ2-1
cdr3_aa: CASSLPSPHDEQFF

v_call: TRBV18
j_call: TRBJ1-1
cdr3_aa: CASSPTGDRDTEAFF

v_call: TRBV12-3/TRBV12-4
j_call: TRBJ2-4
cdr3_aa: CASSQGTSGVGEYF

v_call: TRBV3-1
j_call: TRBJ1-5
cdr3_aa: CASSHQGTQHF

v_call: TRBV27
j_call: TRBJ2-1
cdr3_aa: CASSFRQGVDNEQFF

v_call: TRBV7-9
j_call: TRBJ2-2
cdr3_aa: CASSRTAGELFF

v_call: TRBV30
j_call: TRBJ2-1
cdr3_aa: CACPTSGRVHEQFF

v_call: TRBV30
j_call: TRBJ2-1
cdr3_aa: CAWSEASSYNEQFF

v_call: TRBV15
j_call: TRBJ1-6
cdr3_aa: CATSRAPTEWGYGNSPLHF

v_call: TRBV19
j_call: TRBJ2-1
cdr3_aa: CASSKGQIHEQFF

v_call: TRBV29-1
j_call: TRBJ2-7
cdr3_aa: CSVTTGPYSYEQYF

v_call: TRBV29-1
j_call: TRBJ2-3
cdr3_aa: CSVEPGLPAGLTDTQYF

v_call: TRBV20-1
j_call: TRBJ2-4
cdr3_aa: CSALAGTKNIQYF

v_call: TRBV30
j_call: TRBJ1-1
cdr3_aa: CAWSVDGPPNTEAFF